Shown below are 20 T cell receptor beta chains from a single sample sequenced in a study of Ad26.COV2.S vaccination and SARS-CoV-2 variants. The treatment here: around 19 received Ad26.COV2.S at low or high dose, single or two shots; several received placebo; per-sample allocation not given. At day 63 after the first vaccine or placebo injection, samples were drawn. Method: immunoSEQ multiplex PCR; TCRdb's copy keeps in-frame clones and lacks some. This table has over 300,000 clones, roughly 85% appearing once. The sample was peripheral blood, taken in a trial of Ad26.COV2.S vaccine versus placebo. The receptors stem from a person between 18 and 60 years old who received the Ad26.COV2.S COVID-19 vaccine or a placebo.

For this clone: This CDR3 is also generated by other DNA sequences in the sample. The V gene is TRBV29-1, the J gene TRBJ2-1; no reliable D call. Per germline, CDR1 SQVTM and CDR2 ANQGSEA. CDR3 length: 11 amino acids. V lost 4 bases and J lost 2, with 3 bases in between. The CDR3 DNA follows: TGCAGCGTTGTTGCCTACAATGAGCAGTTCTTC. The encoded protein is CSVVAYNEQFF.

The chain is built from TRBV5-1 and TRBJ1-2; the match to TRBD1 covers 7 bases. The CDR3 extends over 12 amino acids. The germline CDR1 and CDR2 sequences are SGHRS and YFSETQ. V shed 4 bases, J shed 8 bases, and the junction held 5 bases outside the gene matches. Here the CDR3 DNA reads TGCGCCAGCAGCAGACAGGGTTGGGGCTACACCTTC. Amino acids: CASSRQGWGYTF.

In its sample, this clone was seen once. The J gene is TRBJ2-5, the V gene TRBV5-1, with D perhaps matching TRBD2 (6 bases). The germline V and J ends were trimmed by 4 bases and 0 bases, with 10 bases remaining between them. This CDR3 is 14 amino acids long. Germline-derived CDR1 and CDR2 are SGHRS and YFSETQ. In DNA form, the CDR3 reads TGCGCCAGCAGCAACCGGGACTACCAAGAGACCCAGTACTTC. It yields the protein CASSNRDYQETQYF.

V usage is TRBV4-2 and J usage is TRBJ2-1, with D perhaps TRBD2 (5 bases). Trimming took 0 bases from V and 2 from J, leaving 11 bases between them. The CDR3 loop spans 16 amino acids. Per the germline V gene, CDR1 is LGHNA and CDR2 is YNFKEQ. The CDR3 loop reads CASSQESLAPYNEQFF. The CDR3, as DNA: TGTGCCAGCAGCCAAGAAAGTCTAGCTCCCTACAATGAGCAGTTCTTC.

This rearrangement joins TRBV13 to TRBJ2-5; D not certain. The germline CDR1 and CDR2 sequences are PRHDT and FYEKMQ (reference sequence). This CDR3 is built from 12 residues. Trimming cost V 5 bases and J 7 bases, with 11 bases left between them. The CDR3 DNA reads TGTGCCAGCAGCCCACAAGGCGGGACCCAGTACTTC. Translated: CASSPQGGTQYF.

This clone was observed once. The V gene is TRBV3-1 (or the pseudogene TRBV3-2), the J gene TRBJ1-1; perhaps TRBD1 as D (5 bases). CDR1 is LGHDT and CDR2 is YNNKEL in the germline V gene (reference sequence). Trimming stripped 5 bases from V and 6 bases from J, with 13 bases between. The CDR3 is made up of 13 amino acids. The DNA of the CDR3 is TGTGCCAGCAGCAGCCGGGGGTGGGCTGAAGCTTTCTTT. It translates to CASSSRGWAEAFF.

The chain has TRBV5-6 and TRBJ1-5; no firm D call. Per the germline V gene, CDR1 is SGHDT and CDR2 is YYEEEE. With 4 bases removed from V and 2 bases from J, the gap between germline ends came to 10 bases. This CDR3 has 14 amino acids. The CDR3 here is CASSLLLGNQPQHF. In DNA form, the CDR3 reads TGTGCCAGCAGCCTGCTGCTAGGCAATCAGCCCCAGCATTTT. The full variable domain, with the rest looked up from reference TRBV5-6 and TRBJ1-5, is DAGVTQSPTHLIKTRGQQVTLRCSPKSGHDTVSWYQQALGQGPQFIFQYYEEEERQRGNFPDRFSGHQFPNYSSELNVNALLLGDSALYLCASSLLLGNQPQHFGDGTRLSIL.

The J gene is TRBJ2-3, the V gene TRBV4-1; 8 bases line up with TRBD2. The germline CDR1 and CDR2 sequences are MGHRA and YSYEKL. The junction had 14 bases not matched to a gene; V was cut back by 1 base and J by 5 bases. The CDR3 totals 18 residues. For the CDR3, the DNA is TGCGCCAGCAGCCAAGGGATCGTCCGGGGGGGCCTTGAAGATACGCAGTATTTT. Protein: CASSQGIVRGGLEDTQYF.

This clone was counted once. The chain carries TRBV7-3 and TRBJ1-2; 10 bases match TRBD1. The CDR3 runs to 14 residues. Germline CDR1 is SGHTA and CDR2 is FQGTGA. The junction had 8 bases not matched to a gene; V was cut back by 5 bases and J by 8 bases. The CDR3 here is CASSTTGQGWGYTF. The CDR3, as DNA: TGTGCCAGCAGCACTACGGGACAGGGGTGGGGCTACACCTTC.

V is TRBV2 and J is TRBJ2-2; TRBD2 is a possible D gene (6 bases). V was shortened by 8 bases and J by 4 bases, with 17 bases between the two germline ends. The germline V gene has CDR1 SNHLY and CDR2 FYNNEI. The CDR3 is made up of 15 amino acids. The CDR3 here is CASHPQGGPTGELFF. CDR3 DNA sequence: TGTGCCAGCCATCCCCAGGGAGGCCCCACCGGGGAGCTGTTTTTT.

J is TRBJ2-1 and V is TRBV9; TRBD2 matches at 7 bases. From germline, CDR1 is SGDLS and CDR2 YYNGEE. This CDR3 is 18 amino acids long. Trimming at V came to 3 bases and at J to 8 bases, leaving 20 bases not matched to a gene. The CDR3 bases are TGTGCCAGCAGCGCGGACCGACAGATAGCGGGCTACGGCTATGAGCAGTTCTTC. It is translated as CASSADRQIAGYGYEQFF.

The chain uses TRBV21-1 and TRBJ1-3; the table's D call, TRBD1, has no DNA check behind it. TRBV21-1 is a pseudogene locus. The CDR3 is made up of 19 amino acids. The CDR3 DNA follows: TGTGCCAGCAGCAGAAGGGGACAGACCCAAATGGCCTTTGGAAACACCATATATTTT. Translating it yields CASSRRGQTQMAFGNTIYF.

J is TRBJ2-2 and V is TRBV24-1; 8 nucleotides line up with TRBD2. The CDR3 has 16 amino acids. V gave up 1 base and J gave up 2 bases; unmatched junction bases: 2. Germline V gives CDR1 KGHDR, CDR2 SFDVKD. The CDR3 here is CATSDFAGGNTGELFF. In DNA, the CDR3 is TGTGCCACCAGTGATTTTGCGGGAGGTAACACCGGGGAGCTGTTTTTT.

The genes are TRBV11-3 and TRBJ2-3; 14 bases match TRBD2. The CDR3 covers 15 residues. V lost 3 bases, J lost 11 bases, and 7 bases stayed unmatched. Germline CDR1 SGHNT, CDR2 YENEEA. DNA for the CDR3: TGTGCCAGCAGCTTGACTAGCGGGGGGGCAAGGGAGCAGTATTTT. Protein product: CASSLTSGGAREQYF.

The chain combines TRBV4-1 with TRBJ2-1, with D possibly matching TRBD1 (5 bases). With 0 bases removed from V and 4 bases from J, the gap between germline ends came to 10 bases. In germline, CDR1 is MGHRA, CDR2 YSYEKL. The CDR3 extends over 15 amino acids. The CDR3 nucleotides read TGCGCCAGCAGCCAAGACTCGGACAAATACAATGAGCAGTTCTTC. It translates to CASSQDSDKYNEQFF.

The chain links TRBV15 to TRBJ2-7; TRBD2 matches 10 bases. Germline V gives CDR1 LNHNV, CDR2 YYDKDF (reference sequence). J gave up 6 bases and V 0 bases, and 8 bases lay outside the gene matches. This CDR3 spans 16 amino acids. CDR3 nucleotides: TGTGCCACCAGCAGAGATATAACTAGCGGGAACGGCGAGCAGTACTTC. Translating it yields CATSRDITSGNGEQYF.

This chain joins TRBV28 and TRBJ1-1; D gene uncertain. Germline CDR1 is MDHEN and CDR2 is SYDVKM. CDR3 length equals 9 residues. V lost 6 bases and J 10 bases, leaving 6 bases between the germline ends. CDR3 in amino acids: CASSPGAFF. The CDR3 DNA is TGTGCCAGCAGCCCGGGAGCTTTCTTT.

The chain couples TRBV2 to TRBJ1-1; no firm D call. V lost 2 bases and J lost 5, with 9 bases in between. The length of the CDR3 is 13 residues. CDR1 and CDR2 from the germline V gene are SNHLY and FYNNEI. The CDR3 nucleotides read TGTGCCAGCAGTGAACCTCGAGGGACTGAAGCTTTCTTT. This translates into CASSEPRGTEAFF.

The chain carries TRBV27 and TRBJ1-1; D might be TRBD1 (5 bases). Trimming left V 2 bases short and J 2 bases short, with 12 bases between. The CDR3 runs 15 residues. Germline CDR1 is MNHEY and CDR2 is SMNVEV (reference sequence). CDR3 protein: CASSLRFGGNTEAFF. In DNA form, the CDR3 reads TGTGCCAGCAGTTTAAGATTCGGGGGAAACACTGAAGCTTTCTTT.

This chain links TRBV11-3 with TRBJ2-1; D unclear. Germline lookup yields CDR1 SGHNT and CDR2 YENEEA. V lost 5 bases and J 2 bases, leaving 16 bases between the germline ends. This CDR3 is built from 16 residues. In DNA, the CDR3 is TGTGCCAGCAGCCAGGCCACCCGGAACCCCTACAATGAGCAGTTCTTC. Its translation: CASSQATRNPYNEQFF. Using reference TRBV11-3 and TRBJ2-1 for the parts outside the CDR3, the full variable domain is EAGVVQSPRYKIIEKKQPVAFWCNPISGHNTLYWYLQNLGQGPELLIRYENEEAVDDSQLPKDRFSAERLKGVDSTLKIQPAELGDSAVYLCASSQATRNPYNEQFFGPGTRLTVL.